The 17 T cell receptor beta chains presented below share a single source sample, sequenced in a study of T cells after yellow fever vaccination. TCRdb recomputed calls from the 5' RACE reads with MiXCR, one row per CDR3 protein. The sample has hundreds of thousands of distinct CDR3 sequences, around 10% seen once; the top ten hold more than 15%. The input for sequencing was PBMCs, taken on the day of the first yellow fever vaccination. The receptors come from a man in his late teens or twenties who received the YFV17D yellow fever vaccine.

This clonotype was picked up many times. V is TRBV12-3 or TRBV12-4 and J is TRBJ2-2; D is ambiguous. V lost 8 bases to trimming and J lost 0 bases, with 7 bases between them. The CDR3 spans 13 residues. The CDR3 coding sequence is TGTGCCAGCGGGCAAGCGAACACCGGGGAGCTGTTTTTT. This codes for CASGQANTGELFF.

This clonotype was seen a few times. This chain connects TRBV20-1 to TRBJ1-6, with D possibly TRBD1 on 6 matching bases. The germline V gene encodes CDR1 DFQATT and CDR2 SNEGSKA (reference sequence). V lost 1 base to trimming and J lost 7 bases, with 14 bases between them. The CDR3 has 15 residues. The CDR3 region has the DNA TGCAGTGCTAGAGTCGGGGGGCGGGGGAATTCACCCCTCCACTTT. Protein: CSARVGGRGNSPLHF.

The chain couples TRBV5-1 to TRBJ1-1; D is unresolved. CDR1 SGHRS and CDR2 YFSETQ come from the germline V gene. Trimming took off 0 bases at V and 11 bases at J, with 23 bases between the two ends. The CDR3 consists of 16 residues. CDR3 protein: CASSLGAIGGSVNAFF. CDR3 DNA sequence: TGCGCCAGCAGCTTGGGGGCGATCGGAGGCTCCGTGAATGCTTTCTTT.

V and J are TRBV6-5 and TRBJ1-3, with TRBD1 as a possible D gene (5 bases). CDR3 length: 16 residues. Germline V CDR1 and CDR2: MNHEY, SVGAGI. V shed 0 bases and J shed 7 bases, with 16 bases lying between them. This CDR3 reads CASSYSIRAERNTIYF. CDR3 coding DNA: TGTGCCAGCAGTTACTCGATCAGGGCAGAACGGAACACCATATATTTT.

In its sample, this clonotype was seen many times. This chain connects TRBV5-1 to TRBJ2-7; D unclear. This CDR3 has 15 residues. V was shortened by 0 bases and J by 4 bases, with 14 bases between the two germline ends. In germline, CDR1 is SGHRS, CDR2 YFSETQ. CDR3 sequence (DNA): TGCGCCAGCAGCTTGGGGCTTTCCACACCATACGAGCAGTACTTC. Translating gives CASSLGLSTPYEQYF.

This sequence joins TRBV5-5 and TRBJ2-1, with D maybe TRBD1 (5 bases). Germline V gives CDR1 SGHKS, CDR2 YYEKEE (reference sequence). The V and J ends lost 4 bases and 8 bases respectively, with 16 bases between them. This CDR3 has 14 amino acids. This CDR3 is CASSPLGRGDEQFF. CDR3 nucleotides: TGTGCCAGCAGCCCGTTGGGAAGGGGCGATGAGCAGTTCTTC.

This clonotype came up many times. CDR3 residues: CASSFGQGANEQFF. Written as DNA, the CDR3 is TGCGCCAGCAGCTTCGGTCAGGGGGCGAATGAGCAGTTCTTC. The chain employs TRBV5-1 and TRBJ2-1, with 8 bases lining up with TRBD1. Germline CDR1 reads SGHRS; CDR2 reads YFSETQ. The V gene end was trimmed by 2 bases and the J gene end by 7 bases; junction bases not matched to a gene: 5. This CDR3 comprises 14 residues.

CDR3 sequence: CASSFHSGQETQYF. As DNA, the CDR3 is TGTGCCAGCAGTTTCCACAGCGGCCAAGAGACCCAGTACTTC. The genes are TRBV12-3 or TRBV12-4 and TRBJ2-5; weak D call: TRBD2 (5 bases). The ends were cut back, 3 bases at V and 1 base at J, with 9 bases in the middle. CDR3 length: 14 residues.

This chain connects TRBV19 to TRBJ1-2, with D perhaps TRBD1 (6 bases). Per germline, CDR1 LNHDA and CDR2 SQIVND (reference sequence). The CDR3 consists of 14 residues. Trimming removed 4 bases from V and 0 bases from J, with 9 bases in between. CDR3 sequence reads: CASSRDKSNYGYTF. Here the CDR3 DNA reads TGTGCCAGTAGTAGGGACAAGTCTAACTATGGCTACACCTTC.

The chain uses TRBV20-1 and TRBJ2-7, with a possible D match to TRBD2 (5 bases). This CDR3 region has 13 residues. Germline V CDR1 and CDR2: DFQATT, SNEGSKA (reference sequence). Trimming left V 2 bases short and J 0 bases short, with 8 bases between. CDR3 in amino acids: CSARSGSSYEQYF. The CDR3 bases are TGCAGTGCTAGATCGGGGAGCTCCTACGAGCAGTACTTC.

The chain has TRBV7-2 and TRBJ1-6; D unresolved. Germline loops: CDR1 SGHTA, CDR2 FQGNSA. This CDR3 contains 13 residues. The ends were cut back, 3 bases at V and 8 bases at J, with 8 bases in the middle. The CDR3 spells CASSFLIDSPLHF. Here the CDR3 DNA reads TGTGCCAGCAGCTTTTTAATTGATTCACCCCTCCACTTT.

This clonotype has more than one count but fewer than ten. The chain recombines TRBV4-2 with TRBJ1-2; D unresolved. The V end lost 0 bases, the J end lost 6 bases, and 8 bases lay between the germline ends. Germline V gene sequence: CDR1 LGHNA, CDR2 YNFKEQ. The CDR3 loop spans 13 amino acids. DNA for the CDR3: TGTGCCAGCAGCCAAGAGACATCGGATGGCTACACCTTC. Protein: CASSQETSDGYTF.

This clonotype showed up just a few times. The genes are TRBV11-3 and TRBJ2-3; TRBD2 aligns across 12 bases. This CDR3 has 16 amino acids. Germline lookup yields CDR1 SGHNT and CDR2 YENEEA. J was trimmed by 2 bases and V by 5 bases; bases with no gene match: 5. CDR3 DNA sequence: TGTGCCAGCAGCAAAGGGACTAGCGGGTACACAGATACGCAGTATTTT. Its translation: CASSKGTSGYTDTQYF.

Only a few counts were recorded for this clonotype. The chain couples TRBV6-2 or TRBV6-3 to TRBJ2-6, with D perhaps being TRBD1 or TRBD2 (5 bases each). The CDR3 is 17 residues long. Germline CDR1 reads MNHEY; CDR2 reads SVGEGT. Trimming took off 6 bases at V and 0 bases at J, with 15 bases between the two ends. The CDR3 loop reads CASRRTGQSSGANVLTF. CDR3 bases: TGTGCCAGCAGACGGACGGGGCAGAGCTCTGGGGCCAACGTCCTGACTTTC.

The table lists this clonotype with a few counts. The chain joins TRBV6-1 to TRBJ2-1, with D perhaps TRBD1 (7 bases). The length of the CDR3 is 16 residues. Trimming left V 6 bases short and J 7 bases short, with 22 bases between. Per the germline V gene, CDR1 is MNHNS and CDR2 is SASEGT. The DNA of the CDR3 is TGTGCCAGCAGAAGGGCCTCCGGACAGGAGGGTAATGAGCAGTTCTTC. Its protein product is CASRRASGQEGNEQFF.

This clonotype was seen a few times. This chain connects TRBV18 to TRBJ1-5, with D hard to call. Germline values: CDR1 KGHSH, CDR2 LQKENI. Trimming removed 6 bases at V and 10 bases at J, with 10 bases between. The CDR3 has 11 amino acids. The CDR3 reads CASSNGYPQHF. As DNA, the CDR3 is TGTGCCAGCTCCAACGGGTATCCCCAGCATTTT.

J is TRBJ2-7 and V is TRBV18; possibly TRBD2 for D (5 bases). The ends were cut back, 2 bases at V and 3 bases at J, with 14 bases in the middle. In germline, CDR1 is KGHSH, CDR2 LQKENI. There are 15 residues in the CDR3. In DNA, the CDR3 is TGTGCCAGCTCACCAGCGGTAGCGATCGGCTACGAGCAGTACTTC. Protein product: CASSPAVAIGYEQYF.